The rows below give T cell receptor beta chains drawn from one sample of a study of shared clonotypes between healthy human individuals. TCRdb's table, derived via immunoSEQ multiplex PCR, lists solely in-frame clones and lacks some. Here the sample spans about half a million clones, less than 85% being singletons. The sequencing sample was made of PBMCs. These receptors originate from a woman aged 40 to 50 in good health. Some clones in this sample may be carry-over from other donors' samples. CDR3s include the opening cysteine and the closing phenylalanine or tryptophan. A D gene is named only where the DNA matches it firmly. Size values are once, few and many counts, or a class for expanded clones, and some rows have none.

v_call	cdr3_length	d_call	j_call	clone_size	cdr3_aa	cdr3_nt
TRBV6-1	13	.	TRBJ1-3	.	CASSLRVWDTIYF	TGTGCCAGCAGTTTGAGAGTGTGGGACACCATATATTTT
TRBV7-3	15	TRBD2	TRBJ2-2	.	CASSLDGTSEGELFF	TGTGCCAGCAGCTTAGATGGGACTAGCGAAGGGGAGCTGTTTTTT
TRBV13	12	.	TRBJ2-2	.	CASSLTTGELFF	TGTGCCAGCAGCTTAACCACCGGGGAGCTGTTTTTT
TRBV7-2	15	.	TRBJ1-3	.	CASSLALGPGNTIYF	TGTGCCAGCAGCTTAGCGCTGGGTCCTGGAAACACCATATATTTT
TRBV6-6	13	.	TRBJ1-1	.	CASSPKENTEAFF	TGTGCCAGCAGTCCCAAGGAGAACACTGAAGCTTTCTTT
TRBV7-2	13	TRBD2	TRBJ2-7	.	CASSLARGTEQYF	TGTGCCAGCAGCTTAGCGCGGGGGACCGAGCAGTACTTC
TRBV19	17	TRBD1	TRBJ1-5	.	CASSLRHGQGANQPQHF	TGTGCCAGTAGCCTTAGACACGGACAGGGGGCAAATCAGCCCCAGCATTTT
TRBV28	11	.	TRBJ2-1	.	CASREGPSLFF	TGTGCCAGCCGAGAGGGCCCCAGTCTGTTCTTC
TRBV4-3	16	TRBD2	TRBJ2-1	medium-sized	CASSQGLAGSYNEQFF	TGCGCCAGCAGCCAAGGACTAGCGGGCTCCTACAATGAGCAGTTCTTC
TRBV19	15	TRBD1	TRBJ2-1	.	CASSRGTVRENEQFF	TGTGCCAGTAGTAGGGGGACAGTGAGGGAGAATGAGCAGTTCTTC
TRBV5-1	14	.	TRBJ2-7	.	CASSGGQTVYEQYF	TGCGCCAGCAGCGGCGGACAGACCGTGTACGAGCAGTACTTC
TRBV29-1	12	.	TRBJ1-1	.	CSVNFRSTEAFF	TGCAGCGTTAATTTTCGTAGCACTGAAGCTTTCTTT
TRBV11-2	16	.	TRBJ1-3	.	CASSLTQGSSGNTIYF	TGTGCCAGCAGCTTGACCCAGGGATCCTCTGGAAACACCATATATTTT
TRBV18	13	.	TRBJ1-1	.	CASSRGGNTEAFF	TGTGCCAGCTCACGGGGGGGGAACACTGAAGCTTTCTTT
TRBV4-3	15	.	TRBJ1-1	few	CASSLTGLPNTEAFF	TGCGCCAGCAGCCTAACGGGACTCCCGAACACTGAAGCTTTCTTT
TRBV19	15	TRBD1	TRBJ2-3	.	CASSPRDRGRDTQYF	TGTGCCAGTAGCCCCCGGGACAGGGGACGCGATACGCAGTATTTT
TRBV6-1	15	TRBD2	TRBJ2-2	.	CASSEGGRAGGELFF	TGTGCCAGCAGTGAAGGGGGGAGGGCCGGCGGGGAGCTGTTTTTT
TRBV15	15	TRBD2	TRBJ2-7	.	CATSRTGGPTYEQYF	TGTGCCACCAGCAGAACGGGAGGACCTACCTACGAGCAGTACTTC
TRBV29-1	14	TRBD1	TRBJ1-1	.	CSTEEGAIPGEAFF	TGCAGCACGGAGGAGGGGGCGATTCCTGGTGAAGCTTTCTTT
TRBV6-1	14	.	TRBJ1-2	.	CASSEGWAGSGYTF	TGTGCCAGCAGTGAAGGGTGGGCAGGGTCTGGCTACACCTTC
TRBV6-4	14	.	TRBJ1-4	many	CASGSGRPNEKLFF	TGTGCCAGCGGTAGCGGGCGGCCTAATGAAAAACTGTTTTTT
TRBV27	13	.	TRBJ1-5	.	CASSFRRYQPQHF	TGTGCCAGCAGCTTTCGCCGATATCAGCCCCAGCATTTT
TRBV19	12	.	TRBJ2-3	.	CASSPNVYTQYF	TGTGCCAGTAGTCCCAATGTGTATACGCAGTATTTT
TRBV19	16	.	TRBJ2-6	.	CASSPKRDSGANVLTF	TGTGCCAGTAGCCCGAAACGGGACTCTGGGGCCAACGTCCTGACTTTC
TRBV5-1	13	.	TRBJ1-2	.	CASSSSGIYGYTF	TGCGCCAGCAGCTCGTCGGGAATCTATGGCTACACCTTC
TRBV5-6	14	.	TRBJ2-7	.	CASRGDGLPYGQYF	TGTGCCAGCAGGGGGGATGGGCTACCCTACGGGCAGTACTTC
TRBV28	16	.	TRBJ2-3	.	CASSLWGRRSTDTQYF	TGTGCCAGCAGTTTATGGGGGAGGCGAAGCACAGATACGCAGTATTTT
TRBV30	18	.	TRBJ1-1	many	CAWRLYRGIPPTNTEAFF	TGTGCCTGGAGGCTGTATAGAGGTATCCCACCAACTAACACTGAAGCTTTCTTT
TRBV7-8	16	TRBD1	TRBJ2-2	.	CASSPLTGLITGELFF	TGTGCCAGCAGCCCCCTGACAGGGCTTATCACCGGGGAGCTGTTTTTT
TRBV5-1	16	.	TRBJ2-5	.	CASSLGSGGLQETQYF	TGCGCCAGCAGCTTGGGTAGCGGAGGACTTCAAGAGACCCAGTACTTC
TRBV5-5	14	.	TRBJ2-3	.	CASTFGLGGDTQYF	TGTGCCAGCACCTTCGGATTAGGGGGAGATACGCAGTATTTT
TRBV5-1	15	TRBD2	TRBJ2-5	.	CASSLAAGEEETQYF	TGCGCCAGCAGCTTGGCGGCGGGAGAGGAAGAGACCCAGTACTTC
TRBV2	14	.	TRBJ2-7	many	CASSVEDNSYEQYF	TGTGCCAGCAGTGTGGAGGACAACTCCTACGAGCAGTACTTC
TRBV14	16	.	TRBJ2-1	.	CASSQAGGFTYNEQFF	TGTGCCAGCAGCCAAGCCGGGGGCTTTACCTACAATGAGCAGTTCTTC
TRBV27	18	.	TRBJ1-1	.	CASSFISPGGTKNTEAFF	TGTGCCAGCAGTTTTATAAGCCCGGGGGGGACAAAGAACACTGAAGCTTTCTTT
TRBV15	16	TRBD2	TRBJ2-1	.	CATSRGMGLAGLNQFF	TGTGCCACCAGCAGAGGGATGGGACTAGCGGGGCTAAATCAGTTCTTC
TRBV4-2	17	.	TRBJ1-1	.	CASSQERTGGGNTEAFF	TGTGCCAGCAGCCAAGAAAGAACAGGAGGAGGAAACACTGAAGCTTTCTTT
TRBV27	14	.	TRBJ1-2	.	CASSPLGVLEGYTF	TGTGCCAGCAGCCCCCTGGGGGTGTTGGAGGGCTACACCTTC
TRBV29-1	13	TRBD1	TRBJ1-5	.	CSVTGGPNQPQHF	TGCAGCGTCACAGGGGGGCCGAATCAGCCCCAGCATTTT
TRBV27	14	.	TRBJ2-7	.	CASSPVRASYEQYF	TGTGCCAGCAGTCCGGTGCGGGCCTCCTACGAGCAGTACTTC
TRBV7-3	13	.	TRBJ2-5	.	CASSFSWGQAQYF	TGTGCCAGCAGCTTTTCGTGGGGTCAGGCCCAGTACTTC
TRBV11-2	15	TRBD2	TRBJ2-7	.	CASSNSGTTDREQYF	TGTGCCAGCAGCAATTCCGGGACTACTGACCGTGAGCAGTACTTC
TRBV11-2	15	.	TRBJ2-3	.	CASSEGVGGTDTQYF	TGTGCCAGCAGCGAAGGGGTGGGAGGCACAGATACGCAGTATTTT
TRBV5-8	11	.	TRBJ1-6	.	CASTGFSPLHF	TGTGCCAGCACCGGGTTTTCACCCCTCCACTTT
TRBV27	11	TRBD2	TRBJ2-1	.	CASSQGLGQFF	TGTGCCAGCAGCCAGGGACTAGGTCAGTTCTTC
TRBV12-5	13	.	TRBJ2-2	.	CASGPGNTGELFF	TGTGCTAGTGGCCCCGGTAACACCGGGGAGCTGTTTTTT
TRBV28	15	.	TRBJ1-2	.	CASSLSTPDNYGYTF	TGTGCCAGCAGTTTATCCACCCCCGATAACTATGGCTACACCTTC
TRBV7-6	16	.	TRBJ2-3	.	CASSPRRGRASDTQYF	TGTGCCAGCAGCCCAAGGAGGGGGAGGGCCTCAGATACGCAGTATTTT
TRBV19	16	.	TRBJ1-5	.	CASSIAGSYSNQPQHF	TGTGCCAGTAGTATAGCTGGTTCCTATAGCAATCAGCCCCAGCATTTT
TRBV6-5	12	.	TRBJ2-7	.	CASRDLLYEQYF	TGTGCCAGCAGGGATTTACTATACGAGCAGTACTTC
TRBV6-6	15	.	TRBJ2-1	.	CASSYPGVMNNEQFF	TGTGCCAGCAGTTACCCGGGAGTGATGAACAATGAGCAGTTCTTC
TRBV5-1	16	TRBD1	TRBJ2-5	.	CASSITGTGGRETQYF	TGCGCCAGCAGCATCACCGGGACAGGGGGTCGTGAGACCCAGTACTTC
TRBV10-3	14	.	TRBJ1-5	many	CAISPEGFNQPQHF	TGTGCCATCAGCCCCGAAGGGTTCAATCAGCCCCAGCATTTT
TRBV4-1	15	TRBD2	TRBJ2-7	.	CASTPSSGSSYEQYF	TGCGCCAGCACGCCAAGTAGCGGGAGCTCCTACGAGCAGTACTTC
TRBV5-4	17	TRBD2	TRBJ2-5	many	CASSLFVGLAEQETQYF	TGTGCCAGCAGCTTGTTCGTCGGGCTAGCGGAACAAGAGACCCAGTACTTC
TRBV13	13	.	TRBJ2-7	.	CASSDPYSYEQYF	TGTGCCAGCAGCGACCCGTACTCCTACGAGCAGTACTTC
TRBV6-1	13	TRBD1	TRBJ2-5	.	CASRGTGQETQYF	TGTGCCAGCAGAGGGACAGGACAAGAGACCCAGTACTTC